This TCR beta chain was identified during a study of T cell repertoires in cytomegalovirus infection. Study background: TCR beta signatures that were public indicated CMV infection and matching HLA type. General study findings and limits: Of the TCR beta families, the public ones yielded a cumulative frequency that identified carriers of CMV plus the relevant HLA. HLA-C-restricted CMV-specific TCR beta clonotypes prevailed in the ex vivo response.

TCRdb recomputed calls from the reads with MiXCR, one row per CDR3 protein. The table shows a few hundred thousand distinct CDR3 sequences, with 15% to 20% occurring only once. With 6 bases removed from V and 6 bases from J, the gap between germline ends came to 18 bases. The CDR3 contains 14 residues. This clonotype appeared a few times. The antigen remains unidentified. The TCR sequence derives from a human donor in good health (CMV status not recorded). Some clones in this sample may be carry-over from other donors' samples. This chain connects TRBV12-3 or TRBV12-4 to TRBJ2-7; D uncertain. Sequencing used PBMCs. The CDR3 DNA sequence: TGTGCCAGCAGCCCACCAAAGTCACAGCCCGAGCAGTACTTC. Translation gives CASSPPKSQPEQYF.